This is a list of T cell receptor beta chains from one sample in a study of OX40 agonist ivuxolimab in advanced cancers. Assay used: immunoSEQ multiplex PCR; TCRdb lists only in-frame clones, some missing. The sample has 30,000 to 40,000 clones; approximately 89% are singletons. The sample was CD4+ or CD8+ T cells sorted from blood, taken in a trial of the OX40 agonist ivuxolimab. Source of these receptors: an adult with an advanced solid tumor such as melanoma, head and neck, liver or kidney cancer. Both conserved end residues are trimmed from each CDR3. The order of the fields is J gene, V gene, CDR3 protein.

j_call: TRBJ2-7
v_call: TRBV7-9
cdr3_aa: ASSFGPGEQY

j_call: TRBJ1-3
v_call: TRBV9
cdr3_aa: ASSVGGRNSGNTIY

j_call: TRBJ2-1
v_call: TRBV11-2
cdr3_aa: ASSLGPVPNYNEQF

j_call: TRBJ1-4
v_call: TRBV5-6
cdr3_aa: ASSSWWSHEKLF

j_call: TRBJ2-2
v_call: TRBV7-9
cdr3_aa: ASSLGLAERTGELF

j_call: TRBJ2-3
v_call: TRBV19
cdr3_aa: ASSTPLTLGSTDTQY

j_call: TRBJ2-7
v_call: TRBV7-2
cdr3_aa: ASSPGGGTYEQY

j_call: TRBJ2-3
v_call: TRBV27
cdr3_aa: ASSLGGDTQY

j_call: TRBJ2-7
v_call: TRBV28
cdr3_aa: ASSIELTEQY

j_call: TRBJ2-7
v_call: TRBV27
cdr3_aa: ASSFGGSMREQY

j_call: TRBJ2-2
v_call: TRBV4-1
cdr3_aa: ASSGERGNSGELF

j_call: TRBJ2-5
v_call: TRBV7-8
cdr3_aa: ASSSGLGVRETQY

j_call: TRBJ2-7
v_call: TRBV6-5
cdr3_aa: ASSALAGGYEQY

j_call: TRBJ1-1
v_call: TRBV9
cdr3_aa: ASSVGGEINTEAF

j_call: TRBJ2-5
v_call: TRBV5-1
cdr3_aa: ASSLAGSTGETQY

j_call: TRBJ2-5
v_call: TRBV5-6
cdr3_aa: ASSLASQETQY

j_call: TRBJ2-7
v_call: TRBV2
cdr3_aa: ASSHPGQGYEQY

j_call: TRBJ1-1
v_call: TRBV5-4
cdr3_aa: ASSQDREPEAF

j_call: TRBJ2-7
v_call: TRBV7-8
cdr3_aa: ASSPLGGDMTYEQY

j_call: TRBJ2-7
v_call: TRBV15
cdr3_aa: ATSTDLDPSYEQY

j_call: TRBJ2-1
v_call: TRBV5-1
cdr3_aa: ASSVGLVSYNEQF

j_call: TRBJ2-1
v_call: TRBV4-1
cdr3_aa: ASSHPGGDEQF

j_call: TRBJ2-3
v_call: TRBV18
cdr3_aa: ASSPKASGRTPPDTQY

j_call: TRBJ2-7
v_call: TRBV11-1
cdr3_aa: ASSPHGHEQY

j_call: TRBJ2-1
v_call: TRBV9
cdr3_aa: ASSPVELVEQF

j_call: TRBJ1-1
v_call: TRBV18
cdr3_aa: ASSPMGATEAF

j_call: TRBJ1-1
v_call: TRBV28
cdr3_aa: ASRGGGTEAF

j_call: TRBJ2-3
v_call: TRBV28
cdr3_aa: ASSPTPLITDTQY

j_call: TRBJ2-1
v_call: TRBV6-5
cdr3_aa: ASSYSWTNEQF

j_call: TRBJ2-3
v_call: TRBV11-2
cdr3_aa: ASSTRTSAADTQY

j_call: TRBJ2-1
v_call: TRBV27
cdr3_aa: ASSLIAGSYNEQF

j_call: TRBJ2-7
v_call: TRBV5-5
cdr3_aa: ASSLEVKYEQY

j_call: TRBJ2-3
v_call: TRBV14
cdr3_aa: ASSPWVATDTQY

j_call: TRBJ2-3
v_call: TRBV28
cdr3_aa: ASSLNVEGPDTQY

j_call: TRBJ2-7
v_call: TRBV11-1
cdr3_aa: ASSLGSGYEQY

j_call: TRBJ2-7
v_call: TRBV5-6
cdr3_aa: ASNPEGDQGEQY

j_call: TRBJ2-3
v_call: TRBV7-7
cdr3_aa: ASSFSGGTDTQY

j_call: TRBJ2-1
v_call: TRBV5-1
cdr3_aa: ASSLQGNNEQF

j_call: TRBJ1-1
v_call: TRBV10-3
cdr3_aa: AIRGEWENINTEAF

j_call: TRBJ2-2
v_call: TRBV7-6
cdr3_aa: ASTQLSGTGELF

j_call: TRBJ2-1
v_call: TRBV2
cdr3_aa: ASSERESSYNEQF

j_call: TRBJ2-1
v_call: TRBV11-1
cdr3_aa: ASSLGPLVNEQF

j_call: TRBJ2-1
v_call: TRBV29-1
cdr3_aa: SVGLLNEQF

j_call: TRBJ2-7
v_call: TRBV2
cdr3_aa: ASRDRDGDEQY

j_call: TRBJ2-6
v_call: TRBV27
cdr3_aa: ASSLSLPGGDGANVLT

j_call: TRBJ2-7
v_call: TRBV5-4
cdr3_aa: ASSPDRQSWTYEQY

j_call: TRBJ1-2
v_call: TRBV28
cdr3_aa: ASSFPDRGAYGYT

j_call: TRBJ2-7
v_call: TRBV20-1
cdr3_aa: SASSINEQY

j_call: TRBJ1-1
v_call: TRBV5-1
cdr3_aa: ASSFIQGPNTEAF